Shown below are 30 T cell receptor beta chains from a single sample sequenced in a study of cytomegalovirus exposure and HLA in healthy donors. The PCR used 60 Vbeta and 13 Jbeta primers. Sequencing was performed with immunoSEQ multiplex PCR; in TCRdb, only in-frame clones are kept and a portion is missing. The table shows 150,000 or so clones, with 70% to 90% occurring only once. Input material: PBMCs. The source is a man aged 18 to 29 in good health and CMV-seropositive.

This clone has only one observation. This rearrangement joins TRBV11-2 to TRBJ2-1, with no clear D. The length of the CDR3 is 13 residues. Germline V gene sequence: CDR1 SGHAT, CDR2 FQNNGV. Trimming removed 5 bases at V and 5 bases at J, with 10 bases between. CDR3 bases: TGTGCCAGCAGCGGGTACAGAGACAATGAGCAGTTCTTC. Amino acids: CASSGYRDNEQFF.

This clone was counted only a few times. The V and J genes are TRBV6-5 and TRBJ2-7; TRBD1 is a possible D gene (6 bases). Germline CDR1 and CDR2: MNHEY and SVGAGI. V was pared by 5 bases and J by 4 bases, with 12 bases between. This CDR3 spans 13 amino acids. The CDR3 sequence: CASSPNRVYEQYF. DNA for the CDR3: TGTGCCAGCAGTCCAAACAGGGTATACGAGCAGTACTTC.

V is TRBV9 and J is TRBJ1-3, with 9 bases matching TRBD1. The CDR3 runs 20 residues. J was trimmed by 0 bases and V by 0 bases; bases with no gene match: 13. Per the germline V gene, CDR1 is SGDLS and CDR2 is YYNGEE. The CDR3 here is CASSVGSGTGRTGSGNTIYF. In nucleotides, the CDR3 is TGTGCCAGCAGCGTAGGTTCCGGGACAGGGCGGACTGGCTCTGGAAACACCATATATTTT.

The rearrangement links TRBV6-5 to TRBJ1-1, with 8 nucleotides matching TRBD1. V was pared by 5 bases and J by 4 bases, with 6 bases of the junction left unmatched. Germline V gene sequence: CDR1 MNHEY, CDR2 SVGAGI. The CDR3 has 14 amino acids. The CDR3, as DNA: TGTGCCAGCAGTGACAGGGGAAGGATCACTGAAGCTTTCTTT. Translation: CASSDRGRITEAFF.

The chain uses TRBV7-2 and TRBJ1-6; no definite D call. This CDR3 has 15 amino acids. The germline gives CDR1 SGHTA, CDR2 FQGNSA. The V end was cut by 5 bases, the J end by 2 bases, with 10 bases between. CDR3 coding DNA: TGTGCCAGCAGCCCACAGATACCCTATAATTCACCCCTCCACTTT. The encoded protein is CASSPQIPYNSPLHF.

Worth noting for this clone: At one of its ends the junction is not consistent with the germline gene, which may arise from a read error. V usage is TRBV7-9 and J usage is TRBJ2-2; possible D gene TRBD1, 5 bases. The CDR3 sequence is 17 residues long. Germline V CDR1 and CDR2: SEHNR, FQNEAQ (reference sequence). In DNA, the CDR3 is TGTTCCAGCCGAAGTGGGGCCAGGAGTGGATTGCCCGGGGAGCTGTTTTTT. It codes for CSSRSGARSGLPGELFF. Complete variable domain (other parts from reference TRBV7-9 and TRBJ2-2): DTGVSQNPRHKITKRGQNVTFRCDPISEHNRLYWYRQTLGQGPEFLTYFQNEAQLEKSRLLSDRFSAERPKGSFSTLEIQRTEQGDSAMYLCSSRSGARSGLPGELFFGEGSRLTVL.

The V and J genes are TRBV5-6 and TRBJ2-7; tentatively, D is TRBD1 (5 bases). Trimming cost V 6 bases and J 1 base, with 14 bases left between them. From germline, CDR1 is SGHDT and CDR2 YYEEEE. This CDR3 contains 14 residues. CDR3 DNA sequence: TGTGCCAGCATCAACAGGCGTACGTCCTACGAGCAGTACTTC. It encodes CASINRRTSYEQYF.

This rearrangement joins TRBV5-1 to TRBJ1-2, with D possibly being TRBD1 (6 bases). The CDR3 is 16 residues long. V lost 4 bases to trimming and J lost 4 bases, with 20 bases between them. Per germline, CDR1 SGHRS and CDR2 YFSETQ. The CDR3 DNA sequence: TGCGCCAGCAGCCCTGGACAGCCGGATCCATCCTATGGCTACACCTTC. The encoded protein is CASSPGQPDPSYGYTF.

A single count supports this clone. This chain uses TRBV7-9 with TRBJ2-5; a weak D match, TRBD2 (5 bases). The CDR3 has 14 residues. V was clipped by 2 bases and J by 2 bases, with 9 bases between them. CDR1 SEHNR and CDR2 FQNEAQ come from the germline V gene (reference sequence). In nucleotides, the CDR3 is TGTGCCAGCAGCTTATCAGGAGGACAAGAGACCCAGTACTTC. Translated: CASSLSGGQETQYF.

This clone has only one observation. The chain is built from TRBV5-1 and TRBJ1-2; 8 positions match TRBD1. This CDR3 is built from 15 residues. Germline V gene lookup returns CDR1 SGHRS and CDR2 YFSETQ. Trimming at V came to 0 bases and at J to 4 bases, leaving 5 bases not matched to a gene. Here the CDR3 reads CASSLEGQGTYGYTF. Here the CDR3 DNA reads TGCGCCAGCAGCTTGGAAGGACAGGGCACCTATGGCTACACCTTC.

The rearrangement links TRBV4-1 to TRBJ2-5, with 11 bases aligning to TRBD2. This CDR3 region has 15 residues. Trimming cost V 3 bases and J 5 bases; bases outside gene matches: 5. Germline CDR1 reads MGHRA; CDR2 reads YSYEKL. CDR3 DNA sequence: TGCGCCAGCAGCCATAGCGGGGGGGCCCGGGAGACCCAGTACTTC. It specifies CASSHSGGARETQYF.

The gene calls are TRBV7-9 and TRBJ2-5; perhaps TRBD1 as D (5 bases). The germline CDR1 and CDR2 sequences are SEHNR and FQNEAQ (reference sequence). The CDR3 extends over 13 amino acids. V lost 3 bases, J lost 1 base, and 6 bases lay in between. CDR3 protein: CASSLTVQETQYF. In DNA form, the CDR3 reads TGTGCCAGCAGCTTGACAGTCCAAGAGACCCAGTACTTC.

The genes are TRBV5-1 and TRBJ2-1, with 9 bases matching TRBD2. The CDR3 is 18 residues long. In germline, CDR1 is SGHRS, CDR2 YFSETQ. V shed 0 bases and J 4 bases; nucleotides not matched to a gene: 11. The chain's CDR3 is CASSLDPSGASRYNEQFF. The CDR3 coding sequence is TGCGCCAGCAGCTTGGATCCTAGCGGGGCTTCGCGATACAATGAGCAGTTCTTC.

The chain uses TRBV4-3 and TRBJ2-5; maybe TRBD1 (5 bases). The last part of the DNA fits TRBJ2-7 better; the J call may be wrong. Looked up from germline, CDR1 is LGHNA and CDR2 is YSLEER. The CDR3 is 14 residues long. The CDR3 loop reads CASSVARVSYEQYF. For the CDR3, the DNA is TGCGCCAGCAGCGTTGCCAGGGTGTCCTACGAGCAGTACTTC.

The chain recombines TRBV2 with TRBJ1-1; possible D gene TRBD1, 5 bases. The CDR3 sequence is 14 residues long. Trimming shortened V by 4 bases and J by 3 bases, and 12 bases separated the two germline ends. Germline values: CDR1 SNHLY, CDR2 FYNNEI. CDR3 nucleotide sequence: TGTGCCAGCAGTGTCCAGGGTGGGCACACTGAAGCTTTCTTT. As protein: CASSVQGGHTEAFF. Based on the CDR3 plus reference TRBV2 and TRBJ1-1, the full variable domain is EPEVTQTPSHQVTQMGQEVILRCVPISNHLYFYWYRQILGQKVEFLVSFYNNEISEKSEIFDDQFSVERPDGSNFTLKIRSTKLEDSAMYFCASSVQGGHTEAFFGQGTRLTVV.

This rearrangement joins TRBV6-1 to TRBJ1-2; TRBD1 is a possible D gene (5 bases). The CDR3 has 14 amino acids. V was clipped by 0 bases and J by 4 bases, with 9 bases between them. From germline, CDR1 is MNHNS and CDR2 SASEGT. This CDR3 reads CASSEADRPYGYTF. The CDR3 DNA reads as TGTGCCAGCAGTGAAGCCGACAGACCCTATGGCTACACCTTC.

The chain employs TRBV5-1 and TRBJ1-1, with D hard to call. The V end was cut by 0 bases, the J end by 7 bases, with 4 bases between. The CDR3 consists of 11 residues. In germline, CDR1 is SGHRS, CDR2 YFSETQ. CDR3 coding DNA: TGCGCCAGCAGCTTGGTCGGTGAAGCTTTCTTT. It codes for CASSLVGEAFF. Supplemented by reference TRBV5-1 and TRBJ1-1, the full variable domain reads KAGVTQTPRYLIKTRGQQVTLSCSPISGHRSVSWYQQTPGQGLQFLFEYFSETQRNKGNFPGRFSGRQFSNSRSEMNVSTLELGDSALYLCASSLVGEAFFGQGTRLTVV.

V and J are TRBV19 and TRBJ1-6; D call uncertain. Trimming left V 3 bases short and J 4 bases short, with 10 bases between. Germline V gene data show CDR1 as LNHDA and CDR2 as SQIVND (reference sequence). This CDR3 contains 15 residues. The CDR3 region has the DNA TGTGCCAGTAGTATCGCAAGAGGGTATAATTCACCCCTCCACTTT. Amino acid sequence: CASSIARGYNSPLHF. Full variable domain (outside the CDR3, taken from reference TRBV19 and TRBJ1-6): DGGITQSPKYLFRKEGQNVTLSCEQNLNHDAMYWYRQDPGQGLRLIYYSQIVNDFQKGDIAEGYSVSREKKESFPLTVTSAQKNPTAFYLCASSIARGYNSPLHFGNGTRLTVT.

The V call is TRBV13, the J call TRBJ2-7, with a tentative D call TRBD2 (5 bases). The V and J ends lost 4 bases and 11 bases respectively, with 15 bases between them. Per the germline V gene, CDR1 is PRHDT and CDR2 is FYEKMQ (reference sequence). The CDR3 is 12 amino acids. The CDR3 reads CASSYLRTEEYF. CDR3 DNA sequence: TGTGCCAGCAGCTACCTACGGACGGAGGAGTACTTC.

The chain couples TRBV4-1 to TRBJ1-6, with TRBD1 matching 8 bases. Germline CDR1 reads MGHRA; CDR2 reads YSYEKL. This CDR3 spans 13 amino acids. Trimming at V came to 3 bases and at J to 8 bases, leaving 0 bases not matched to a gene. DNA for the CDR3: TGCGCCAGCAGCCAGGGACAGGATTCACCCCTCCACTTT. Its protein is CASSQGQDSPLHF.

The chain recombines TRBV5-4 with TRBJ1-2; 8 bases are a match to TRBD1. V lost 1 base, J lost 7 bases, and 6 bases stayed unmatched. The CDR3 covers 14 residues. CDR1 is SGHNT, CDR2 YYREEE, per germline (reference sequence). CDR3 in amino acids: CASSLQGAGVGYTF. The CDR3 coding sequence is TGTGCCAGCAGCTTGCAGGGGGCGGGGGTTGGCTACACCTTC. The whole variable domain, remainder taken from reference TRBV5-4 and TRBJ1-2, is ETGVTQSPTHLIKTRGQQVTLRCSSQSGHNTVSWYQQALGQGPQFIFQYYREEENGRGNFPPRFSGLQFPNYSSELNVNALELDDSALYLCASSLQGAGVGYTFGSGTRLTVV.

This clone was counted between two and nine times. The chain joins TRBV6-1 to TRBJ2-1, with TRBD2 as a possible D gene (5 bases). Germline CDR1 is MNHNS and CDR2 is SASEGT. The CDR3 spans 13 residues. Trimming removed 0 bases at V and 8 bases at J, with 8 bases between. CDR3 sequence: CASSEAEVDEQFF. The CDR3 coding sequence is TGTGCCAGCAGTGAAGCGGAGGTCGATGAGCAGTTCTTC.

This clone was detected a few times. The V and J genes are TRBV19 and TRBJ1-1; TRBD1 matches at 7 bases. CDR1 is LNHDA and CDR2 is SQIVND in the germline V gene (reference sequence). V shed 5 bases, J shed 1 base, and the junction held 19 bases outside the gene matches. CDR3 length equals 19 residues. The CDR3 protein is CASSPNNRQGGLRNTEAFF. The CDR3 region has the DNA TGTGCCAGTAGTCCCAACAATAGACAGGGAGGCTTGAGGAACACTGAAGCTTTCTTT. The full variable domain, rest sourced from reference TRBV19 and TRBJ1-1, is DGGITQSPKYLFRKEGQNVTLSCEQNLNHDAMYWYRQDPGQGLRLIYYSQIVNDFQKGDIAEGYSVSREKKESFPLTVTSAQKNPTAFYLCASSPNNRQGGLRNTEAFFGQGTRLTVV.

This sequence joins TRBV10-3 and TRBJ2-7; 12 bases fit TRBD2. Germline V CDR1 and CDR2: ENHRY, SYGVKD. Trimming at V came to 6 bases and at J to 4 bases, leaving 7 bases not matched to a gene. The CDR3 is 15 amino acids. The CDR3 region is CAISPGTSGRYEQYF. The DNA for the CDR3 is TGTGCCATCAGCCCCGGGACTAGCGGGCGGTACGAGCAGTACTTC.

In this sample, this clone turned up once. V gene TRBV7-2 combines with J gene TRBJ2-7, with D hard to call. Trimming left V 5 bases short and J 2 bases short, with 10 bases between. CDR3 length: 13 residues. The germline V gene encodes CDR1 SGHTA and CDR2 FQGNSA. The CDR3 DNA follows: TGTGCCAGCAGCCATGGGCCTACCTACGAGCAGTACTTC. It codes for CASSHGPTYEQYF.

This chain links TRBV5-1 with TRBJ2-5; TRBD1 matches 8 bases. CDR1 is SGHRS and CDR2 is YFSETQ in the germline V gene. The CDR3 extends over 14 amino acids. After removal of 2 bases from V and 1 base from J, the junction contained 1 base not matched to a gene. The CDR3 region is CASSFGQGQETQYF. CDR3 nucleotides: TGCGCCAGCAGCTTTGGACAGGGCCAAGAGACCCAGTACTTC.

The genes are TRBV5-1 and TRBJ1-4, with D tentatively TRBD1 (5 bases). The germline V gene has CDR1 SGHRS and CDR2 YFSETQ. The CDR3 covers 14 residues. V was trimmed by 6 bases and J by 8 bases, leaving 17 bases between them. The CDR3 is CASTSGRVEEKLFF. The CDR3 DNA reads TGCGCCAGCACGTCAGGCAGGGTAGAGGAAAAACTGTTTTTT.

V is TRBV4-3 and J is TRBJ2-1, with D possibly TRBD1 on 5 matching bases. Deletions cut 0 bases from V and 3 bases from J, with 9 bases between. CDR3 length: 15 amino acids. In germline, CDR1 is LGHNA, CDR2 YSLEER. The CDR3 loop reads CASSQDQGLYNEQFF. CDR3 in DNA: TGCGCCAGCAGCCAAGATCAGGGTCTCTACAATGAGCAGTTCTTC.

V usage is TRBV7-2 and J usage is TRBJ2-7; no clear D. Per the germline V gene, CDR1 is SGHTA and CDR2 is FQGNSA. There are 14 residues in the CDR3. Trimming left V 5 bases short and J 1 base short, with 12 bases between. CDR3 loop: CASSLLVRSYEQYF. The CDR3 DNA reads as TGTGCCAGCAGCCTTCTCGTTCGTTCCTACGAGCAGTACTTC. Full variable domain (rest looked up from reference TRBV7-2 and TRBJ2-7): GAGVSQSPSNKVTEKGKDVELRCDPISGHTALYWYRQSLGQGLEFLIYFQGNSAPDKSGLPSDRFSAERTGGSVSTLTIQRTQQEDSAVYLCASSLLVRSYEQYFGPGTRLTVT.

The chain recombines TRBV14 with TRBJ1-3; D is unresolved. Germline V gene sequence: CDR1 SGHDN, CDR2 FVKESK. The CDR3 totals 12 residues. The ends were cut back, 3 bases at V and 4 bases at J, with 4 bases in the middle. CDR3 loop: CASSQAGNTIYF. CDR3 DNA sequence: TGTGCCAGCAGCCAGGCAGGAAACACCATATATTTT.